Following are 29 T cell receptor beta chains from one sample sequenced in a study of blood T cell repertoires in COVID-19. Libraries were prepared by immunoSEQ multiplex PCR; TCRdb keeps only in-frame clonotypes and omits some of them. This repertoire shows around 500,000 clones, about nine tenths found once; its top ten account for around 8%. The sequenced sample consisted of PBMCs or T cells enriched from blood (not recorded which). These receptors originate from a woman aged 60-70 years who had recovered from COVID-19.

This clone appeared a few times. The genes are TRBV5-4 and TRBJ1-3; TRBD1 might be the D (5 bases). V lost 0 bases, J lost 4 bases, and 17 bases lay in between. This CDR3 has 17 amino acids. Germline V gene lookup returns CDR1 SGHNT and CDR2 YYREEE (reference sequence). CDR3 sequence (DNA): TGTGCCAGCAGCTTGGAGCCAGGGCGTTCGTCCGGAAACACCATATATTTT. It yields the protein CASSLEPGRSSGNTIYF. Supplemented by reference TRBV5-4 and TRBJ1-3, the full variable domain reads ETGVTQSPTHLIKTRGQQVTLRCSSQSGHNTVSWYQQALGQGPQFIFQYYREEENGRGNFPPRFSGLQFPNYSSELNVNALELDDSALYLCASSLEPGRSSGNTIYFGEGSWLTVV.

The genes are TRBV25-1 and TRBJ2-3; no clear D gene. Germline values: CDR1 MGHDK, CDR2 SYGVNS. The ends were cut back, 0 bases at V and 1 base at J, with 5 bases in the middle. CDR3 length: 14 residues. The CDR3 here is CASSEYVGTDTQYF. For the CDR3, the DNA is TGTGCCAGCAGTGAATACGTCGGCACAGATACGCAGTATTTT.

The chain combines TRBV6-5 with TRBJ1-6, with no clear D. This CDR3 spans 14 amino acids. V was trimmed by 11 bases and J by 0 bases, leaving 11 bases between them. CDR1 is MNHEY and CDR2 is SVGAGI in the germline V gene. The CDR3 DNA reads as TGTGCCTACCGTTCAGGCTCCTATAATTCACCCCTCCACTTT. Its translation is CAYRSGSYNSPLHF.

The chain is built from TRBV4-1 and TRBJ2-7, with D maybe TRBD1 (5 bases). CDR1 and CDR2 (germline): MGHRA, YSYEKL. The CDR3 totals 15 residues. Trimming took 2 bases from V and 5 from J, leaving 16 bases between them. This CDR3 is CASSQPGHNVDEQYF. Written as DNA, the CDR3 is TGCGCCAGCAGCCAACCCGGACATAACGTCGACGAGCAGTACTTC.

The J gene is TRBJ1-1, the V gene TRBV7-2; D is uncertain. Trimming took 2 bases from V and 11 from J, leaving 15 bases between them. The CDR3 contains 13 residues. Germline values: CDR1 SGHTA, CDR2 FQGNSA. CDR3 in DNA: TGTGCCAGCAGCTTAACGAGGGAACGGACCGCTTTCTTT. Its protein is CASSLTRERTAFF.

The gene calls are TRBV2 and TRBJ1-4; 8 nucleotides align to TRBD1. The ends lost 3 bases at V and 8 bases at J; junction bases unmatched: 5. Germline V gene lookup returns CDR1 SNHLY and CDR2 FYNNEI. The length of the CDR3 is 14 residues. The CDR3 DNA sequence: TGTGCCAGCAGTGAGGACAGGGTGAGAGAAAAACTGTTTTTT. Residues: CASSEDRVREKLFF.

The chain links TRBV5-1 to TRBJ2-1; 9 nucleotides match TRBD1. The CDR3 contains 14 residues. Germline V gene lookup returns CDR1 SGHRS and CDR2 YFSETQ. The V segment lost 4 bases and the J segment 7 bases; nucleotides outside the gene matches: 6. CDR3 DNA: TGCGCCAGCAGCACCGGGACAGGGTTAAATGAGCAGTTCTTC. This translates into CASSTGTGLNEQFF.

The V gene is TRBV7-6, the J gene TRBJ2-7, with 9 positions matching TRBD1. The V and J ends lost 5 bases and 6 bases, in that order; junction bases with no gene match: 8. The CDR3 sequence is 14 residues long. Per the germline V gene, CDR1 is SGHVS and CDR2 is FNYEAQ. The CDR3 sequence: CASSGGTGSSEQYF. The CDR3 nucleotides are TGTGCCAGCAGCGGCGGGACAGGGTCGAGCGAGCAGTACTTC.

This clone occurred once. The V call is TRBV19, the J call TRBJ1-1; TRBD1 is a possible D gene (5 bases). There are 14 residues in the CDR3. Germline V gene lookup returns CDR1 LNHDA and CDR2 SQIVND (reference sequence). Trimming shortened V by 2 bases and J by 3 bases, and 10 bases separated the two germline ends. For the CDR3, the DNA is TGTGCCAGTAGTATATCGGGGGTATACACTGAAGCTTTCTTT. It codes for CASSISGVYTEAFF.

The DNA of the CDR3 is TGCGCCAGCAGCCAAGATTTGGGGCTGGTAGCGGGGCCCTCTGGGGCCAACGTCCTGACTTTC. Translating gives CASSQDLGLVAGPSGANVLTF. J is TRBJ2-6 and V is TRBV4-1; 8 bases map to TRBD2. Germline CDR1 MGHRA, CDR2 YSYEKL. Trimming cost V 0 bases and J 0 bases; bases outside gene matches: 13. The CDR3 extends over 21 amino acids.

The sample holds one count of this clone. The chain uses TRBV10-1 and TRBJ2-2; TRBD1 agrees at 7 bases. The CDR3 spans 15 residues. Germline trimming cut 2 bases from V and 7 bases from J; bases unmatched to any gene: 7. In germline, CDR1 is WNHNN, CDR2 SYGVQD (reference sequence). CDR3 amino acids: CASSEQQGFNGELFF. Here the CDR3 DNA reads TGCGCCAGCAGTGAGCAACAGGGGTTTAACGGGGAGCTGTTTTTT.

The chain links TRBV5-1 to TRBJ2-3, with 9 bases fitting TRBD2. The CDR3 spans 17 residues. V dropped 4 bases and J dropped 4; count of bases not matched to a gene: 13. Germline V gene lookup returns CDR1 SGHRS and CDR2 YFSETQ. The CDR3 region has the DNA TGCGCCAGCAGCGTTTCCGCTAGCGGGGATGGTGCAGATACGCAGTATTTT. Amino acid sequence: CASSVSASGDGADTQYF.

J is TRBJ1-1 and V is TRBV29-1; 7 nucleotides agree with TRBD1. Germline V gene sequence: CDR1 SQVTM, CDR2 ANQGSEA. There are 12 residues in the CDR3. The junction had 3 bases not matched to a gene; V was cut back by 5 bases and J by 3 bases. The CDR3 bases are TGCAGCGTTACCAGGGGGGACACTGAAGCTTTCTTT. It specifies CSVTRGDTEAFF.

CDR3 bases: TGTGCCAGCAGCTTGGAAGCTAGCCGTCCAGAGACCCAGTACTTC. The encoded protein is CASSLEASRPETQYF. This rearrangement joins TRBV5-6 to TRBJ2-5; D may be TRBD2 (5 bases). CDR1 and CDR2 (germline): SGHDT, YYEEEE. V was pared by 0 bases and J by 4 bases, with 13 bases between. This CDR3 has 15 residues.

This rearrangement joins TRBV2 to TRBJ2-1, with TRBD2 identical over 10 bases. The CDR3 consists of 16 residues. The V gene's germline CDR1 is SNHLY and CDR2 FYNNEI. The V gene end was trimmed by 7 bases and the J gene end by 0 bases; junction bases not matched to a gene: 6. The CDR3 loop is CASTRTSGLSYNEQFF. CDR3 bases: TGTGCCAGCACCCGGACTAGCGGCCTCTCCTACAATGAGCAGTTCTTC.

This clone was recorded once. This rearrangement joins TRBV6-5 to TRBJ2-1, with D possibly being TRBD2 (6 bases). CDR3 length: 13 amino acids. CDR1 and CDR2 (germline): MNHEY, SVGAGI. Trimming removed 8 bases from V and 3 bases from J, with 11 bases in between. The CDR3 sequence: CASVASVYNEQFF. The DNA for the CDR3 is TGTGCCAGCGTGGCTAGCGTCTACAATGAGCAGTTCTTC.

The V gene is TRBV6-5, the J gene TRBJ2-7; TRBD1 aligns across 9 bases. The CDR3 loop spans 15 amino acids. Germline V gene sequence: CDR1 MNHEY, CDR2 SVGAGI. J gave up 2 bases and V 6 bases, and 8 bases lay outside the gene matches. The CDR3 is CASSPGQGSTYEQYF. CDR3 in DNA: TGTGCCAGCAGCCCGGGACAGGGTAGCACCTACGAGCAGTACTTC.

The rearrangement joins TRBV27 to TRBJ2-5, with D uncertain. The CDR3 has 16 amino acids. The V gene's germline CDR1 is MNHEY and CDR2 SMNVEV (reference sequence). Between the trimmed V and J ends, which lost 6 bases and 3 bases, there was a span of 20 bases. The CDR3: CASRSYRGQPKETQYF. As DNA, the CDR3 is TGTGCCAGCAGATCCTACCGTGGGCAGCCTAAAGAGACCCAGTACTTC.

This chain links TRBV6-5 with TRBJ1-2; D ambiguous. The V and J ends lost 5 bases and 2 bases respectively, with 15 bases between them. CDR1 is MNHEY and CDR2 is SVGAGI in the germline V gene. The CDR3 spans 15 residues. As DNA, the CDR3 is TGTGCCAGCAGTAGCCCCGCAGGCGCGAACTATGGCTACACCTTC. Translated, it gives CASSSPAGANYGYTF.

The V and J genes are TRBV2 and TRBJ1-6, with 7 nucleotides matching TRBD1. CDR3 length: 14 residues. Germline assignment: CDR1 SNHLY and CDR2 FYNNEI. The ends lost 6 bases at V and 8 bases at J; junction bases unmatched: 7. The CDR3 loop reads CASSSGTVDSPLHF. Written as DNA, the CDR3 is TGTGCCAGCAGCTCAGGGACAGTTGATTCACCCCTCCACTTT.

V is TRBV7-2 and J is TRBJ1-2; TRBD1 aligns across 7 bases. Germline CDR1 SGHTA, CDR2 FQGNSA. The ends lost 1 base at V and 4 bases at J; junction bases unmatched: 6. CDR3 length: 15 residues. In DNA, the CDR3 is TGTGCCAGCAGCTTAGTCCCAGGGGGGTCCTATGGCTACACCTTC. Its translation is CASSLVPGGSYGYTF.

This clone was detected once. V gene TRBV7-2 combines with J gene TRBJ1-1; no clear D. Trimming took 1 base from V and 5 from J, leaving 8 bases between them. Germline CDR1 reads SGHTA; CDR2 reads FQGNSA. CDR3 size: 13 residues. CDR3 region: CASSLEPTTEAFF. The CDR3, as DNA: TGTGCCAGCAGCTTAGAGCCTACGACTGAAGCTTTCTTT.

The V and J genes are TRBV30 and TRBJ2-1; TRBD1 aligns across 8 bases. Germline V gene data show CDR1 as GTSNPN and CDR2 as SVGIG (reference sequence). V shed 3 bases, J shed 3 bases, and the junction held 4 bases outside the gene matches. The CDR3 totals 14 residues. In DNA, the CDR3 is TGTGCCTGGAGGGACAGGGCGGTCTACAATGAGCAGTTCTTC. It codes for CAWRDRAVYNEQFF. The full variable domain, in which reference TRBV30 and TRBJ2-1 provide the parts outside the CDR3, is SQTIHQWPATLVQPVGSPLSLECTVEGTSNPNLYWYRQAAGRGLQLLFYSVGIGQISSEVPQNLSASRPQDRQFILSSKKLLLSDSGFYLCAWRDRAVYNEQFFGPGTRLTVL.

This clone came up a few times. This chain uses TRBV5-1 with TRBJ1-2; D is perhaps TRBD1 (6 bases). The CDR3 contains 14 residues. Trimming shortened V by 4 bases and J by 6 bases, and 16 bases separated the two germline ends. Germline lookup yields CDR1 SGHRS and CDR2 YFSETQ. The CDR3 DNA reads TGCGCCAGCAGCCTAAAGACAGGATACGATGGCTACACCTTC. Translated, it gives CASSLKTGYDGYTF.

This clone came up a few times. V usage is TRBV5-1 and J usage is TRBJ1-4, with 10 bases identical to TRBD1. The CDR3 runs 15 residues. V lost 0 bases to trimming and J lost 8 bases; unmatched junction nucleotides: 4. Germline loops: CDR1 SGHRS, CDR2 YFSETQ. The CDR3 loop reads CASSLAGTGAEKLFF. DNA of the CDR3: TGCGCCAGCAGCTTGGCCGGGACAGGGGCCGAAAAACTGTTTTTT.

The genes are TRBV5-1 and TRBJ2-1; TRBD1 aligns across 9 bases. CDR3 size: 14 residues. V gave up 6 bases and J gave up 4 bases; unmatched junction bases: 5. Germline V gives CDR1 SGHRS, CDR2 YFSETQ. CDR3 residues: CASKETGGYNEQFF. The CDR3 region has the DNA TGCGCCAGCAAGGAGACAGGGGGGTACAATGAGCAGTTCTTC.

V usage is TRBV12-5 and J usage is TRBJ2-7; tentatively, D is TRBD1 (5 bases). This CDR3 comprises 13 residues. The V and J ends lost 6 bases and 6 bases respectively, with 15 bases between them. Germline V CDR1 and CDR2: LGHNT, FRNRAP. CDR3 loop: CASGLMQGSEQYV. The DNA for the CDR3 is TGTGCTAGTGGCCTGATGCAGGGCTCCGAGCAGTACGTC.

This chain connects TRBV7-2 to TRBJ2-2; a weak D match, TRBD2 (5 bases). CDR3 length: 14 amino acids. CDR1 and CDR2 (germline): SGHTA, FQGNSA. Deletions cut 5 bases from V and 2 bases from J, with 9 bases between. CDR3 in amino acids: CASSLRVNTGELFF. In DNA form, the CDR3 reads TGTGCCAGCAGCCTGAGGGTAAACACCGGGGAGCTGTTTTTT.

The CDR3 sequence is CASCGTPFPIYEQYV. The CDR3 region has the DNA TGTGCCAGCTGCGGGACGCCCTTTCCCATTTACGAGCAGTACGTC. The V and J genes are TRBV21-1 and TRBJ2-7; TRBD2 is the table's D call and was not checked against the DNA. TRBV21-1 is termed a pseudogene. The CDR3 has 15 amino acids.